The entry below describes one TCR beta chain. What it binds is not known. The sample is drawn from a study of brain T cells in children with intractable seizures. Findings and caveats of the study: Only CDR3 sequence similarity suggested viral specificity, without known HCMV serostatus. Absence of clones before surgery may stem from lower sequencing depth.

The CDR3 sequence is 16 residues long. V lost 0 bases and J 5 bases, leaving 17 bases between the germline ends. Germline V lookup: CDR1 KGHSY, CDR2 FQNENV. The time point is: blood from clinic visit 5 months post-surgery; TSC patient then seizure free. Surgery cases with the highest brain T cell transcript signatures were chosen for sequencing. Before surgery, patients took at least one anti-epileptic drug. Clones were sequenced by immunoSEQ multiplex PCR, and TCRdb holds only the in-frame ones, with some missing. The data hold 340,000 or so clones, with over 90% observed a single time. The input for sequencing was peripheral blood, taken roughly 5 months after surgery. The rearrangement links TRBV16 to TRBJ2-7; D is unresolved. This TCR was sampled from a boy under two years old with tuberous sclerosis and intractable seizures. The CDR3 reads CASSQSAAGPSDEQYF. For the CDR3, the DNA is TGTGCCAGCAGCCAATCGGCTGCAGGTCCAAGCGACGAGCAGTACTTC.